Here is one T cell receptor beta chain with its context. The CDR3 loop spans 16 amino acids. Germline assignment: CDR1 SGHNT and CDR2 YYREEE (reference sequence). The V gene lost 0 bases and the J gene lost 6 bases, with 16 bases spanning the gap. In the study's own analysis: Junction-only sequences produced by ImmunoSEQ had no quality scores, so filtering differed. TCRdb's copy holds only in-frame clones and misses some; the assay was immunoSEQ multiplex PCR. The D gene and trimming were derived from the DNA, and the V and J assignments and clone size from that table. The table includes about 1.1 million clones, about 80% detected once. This sample stems from a study of shared clonotypes between healthy human individuals.

This receptor was identified in a man aged 18 to 30 in good health. Some clones in this sample may be carry-over from other donors' samples. Specimen: memory CD4+ T cells from PBMCs. The subset is: CD45RA-negative fraction. V gene TRBV5-4 combines with J gene TRBJ2-4, with D possibly TRBD1 on 6 matching bases. The CDR3 region is CASSLGSRTDGNIQYF. The CDR3 DNA reads TGTGCCAGCAGCTTGGGCTCCCGGACAGACGGAAACATTCAGTACTTC.